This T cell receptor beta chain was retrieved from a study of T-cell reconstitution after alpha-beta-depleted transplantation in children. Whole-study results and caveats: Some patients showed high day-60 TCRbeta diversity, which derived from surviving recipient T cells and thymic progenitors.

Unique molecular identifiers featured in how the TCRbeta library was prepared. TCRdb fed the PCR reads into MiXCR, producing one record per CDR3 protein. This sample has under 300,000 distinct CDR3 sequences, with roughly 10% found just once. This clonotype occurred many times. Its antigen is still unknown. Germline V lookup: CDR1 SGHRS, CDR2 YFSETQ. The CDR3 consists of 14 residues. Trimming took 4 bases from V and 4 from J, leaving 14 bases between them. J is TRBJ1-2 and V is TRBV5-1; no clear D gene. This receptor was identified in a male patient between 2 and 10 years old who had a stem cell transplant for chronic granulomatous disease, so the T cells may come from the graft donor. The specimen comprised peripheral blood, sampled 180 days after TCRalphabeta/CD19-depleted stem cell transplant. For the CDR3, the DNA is TGCGCCAGCAGCCCCGTTTTAGACTCCTATGGCTACACCTTC. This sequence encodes CASSPVLDSYGYTF.